This T cell receptor (beta chain) was sequenced for a study of T cells in Graves' hyperthyroidism and ophthalmopathy. This clonotype appeared many times. Regions amplified from RNA transcripts were the TCR beta CDR3 regions. HTBI primers were employed in a first-round RT-PCR of the TCR CDR3. TCRdb fed the multiplex PCR reads into MiXCR, producing one record per CDR3 protein. The data hold a few hundred thousand distinct CDR3 sequences, with under 25% observed a single time. The source material was blood. This receptor was taken from a young man with Graves' hyperthyroidism.

CDR3 bases: TGTGCCAGCAATCAAATCGACAGTGCAATGAACACTGAAGCTTTCTTT. This encodes CASNQIDSAMNTEAFF. The V call is TRBV2, the J call TRBJ1-1; D might be TRBD1 (5 bases). The CDR3 spans 16 residues. Trimming left V 7 bases short and J 0 bases short, with 18 bases between. The germline V gene has CDR1 SNHLY and CDR2 FYNNEI.